A selection of T cell receptor beta chains follows, all from one sample in a study of blood T cell repertoires in COVID-19. The protocol was immunoSEQ multiplex PCR, while the TCRdb copy is restricted to in-frame clones and leaves out a portion. The sample comprises about 200,000 clones, about 88% of which are singletons, and around 9.6% rests with the top ten. Sequences were obtained from peripheral blood. The receptors here all came from a woman aged 45-65 years with COVID-19, enrolled during active disease. The CDR3 runs from the conserved cysteine through the conserved F or W. A D gene is named only where the DNA matches it firmly. Clone size is not always given. Where it is, it says once, few, many or a class for expanded clones.

v_call,d_call,j_call,clone_size,cdr3_nt,cdr3_aa
TRBV5-1,TRBD1,TRBJ2-1,NA,TGCGCCAGCAGCTTGGAGGGACAGGGGCTAAGGAATGAGCAGTTCTTC,CASSLEGQGLRNEQFF
TRBV28,TRBD1,TRBJ1-5,NA,TGTGCCAGCAGTTTTTGGGCACAGGGGGATCAGCCCCAGCATTTT,CASSFWAQGDQPQHF
TRBV21-1,NA,TRBJ1-2,NA,TGTGCCAGTGGGGGGAGGGCAGAACCTAGACCGACACCCTCTAACTATGGCTACACCTTC,CASGGRAEPRPTPSNYGYTF
TRBV18,TRBD1,TRBJ1-2,NA,TGTGCCAGCTCACCAGCCAGGGGGGAAGGCTACACCTTC,CASSPARGEGYTF
TRBV29-1,NA,TRBJ1-2,NA,TGCAGCGTTGATCGCCTGAGCTATGGCTACACCTTC,CSVDRLSYGYTF
TRBV5-5,NA,TRBJ1-1,NA,TGTGCCAGCAGCTCAATAGACTGGATTGAAGCTTTCTTT,CASSSIDWIEAFF
TRBV28,NA,TRBJ2-1,once,TGTGCCAGCAGTCTCCAGGTAGATGAGCAGTTCTTC,CASSLQVDEQFF
TRBV7-9,TRBD2,TRBJ2-3,NA,TGTGCCAGCAGCTTGTACGGGGGGGCGAGGGATACGCAGTATTTT,CASSLYGGARDTQYF
TRBV19,TRBD1,TRBJ1-6,NA,TGTGCCAGTAGTAGCCGACAGGGGCCGGGAAATTCACCCCTCCACTTT,CASSSRQGPGNSPLHF
TRBV24-1,TRBD1,TRBJ1-2,NA,TGTGCCACCAGTGATCGGACAGGGCGGGGTGGCTACACCTTC,CATSDRTGRGGYTF
TRBV7-2,TRBD1,TRBJ1-1,NA,TGTGCCAGCAGCTTAAAAGCCCCCAACAGGGGCAACACTGAAGCTTTCTTT,CASSLKAPNRGNTEAFF